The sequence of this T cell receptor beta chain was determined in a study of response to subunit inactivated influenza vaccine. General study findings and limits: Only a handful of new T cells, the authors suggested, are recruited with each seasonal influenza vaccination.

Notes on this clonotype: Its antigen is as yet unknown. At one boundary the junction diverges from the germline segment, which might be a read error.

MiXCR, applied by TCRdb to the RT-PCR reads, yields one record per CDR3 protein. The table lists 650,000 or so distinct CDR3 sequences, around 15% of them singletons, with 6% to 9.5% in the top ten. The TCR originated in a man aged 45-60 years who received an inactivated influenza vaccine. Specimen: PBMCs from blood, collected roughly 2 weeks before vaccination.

The CDR3 loop reads CASSMDNHGYTF. The CDR3 coding sequence is TGTGCCAGCAGTATGGATAACCATGGCTACACCTTC. V usage is TRBV11-2 and J usage is TRBJ1-2; D uncertain. The CDR3 runs 12 residues. Germline CDR1 reads SGHAT; CDR2 reads FQNNGV.